The T cell receptor (beta chain) under discussion was sequenced for a study of T cells after somatic rescue of genetic block. Repertoires were generated with immunoSEQ multiplex PCR, while TCRdb's copy carries only in-frame clones and drops some. The sample records 68,000 or so clones, roughly 90% being singletons. Germline CDR1 is SGHRS and CDR2 is YFSETQ. V gave up 1 base and J gave up 3 bases; unmatched junction bases: 5. This CDR3 is 16 amino acids long. Sequencing was carried out using peripheral blood mononuclear cells (PBMCs). The clonotype comes from a man aged 40-49 years. The chain recombines TRBV5-1 with TRBJ2-1; 9 bases line up with TRBD2. The CDR3 bases are TGCGCCAGCAGCTTGAGGGCTAGCGGGGTCTACAATGAGCAGTTCTTC. Its translation: CASSLRASGVYNEQFF.